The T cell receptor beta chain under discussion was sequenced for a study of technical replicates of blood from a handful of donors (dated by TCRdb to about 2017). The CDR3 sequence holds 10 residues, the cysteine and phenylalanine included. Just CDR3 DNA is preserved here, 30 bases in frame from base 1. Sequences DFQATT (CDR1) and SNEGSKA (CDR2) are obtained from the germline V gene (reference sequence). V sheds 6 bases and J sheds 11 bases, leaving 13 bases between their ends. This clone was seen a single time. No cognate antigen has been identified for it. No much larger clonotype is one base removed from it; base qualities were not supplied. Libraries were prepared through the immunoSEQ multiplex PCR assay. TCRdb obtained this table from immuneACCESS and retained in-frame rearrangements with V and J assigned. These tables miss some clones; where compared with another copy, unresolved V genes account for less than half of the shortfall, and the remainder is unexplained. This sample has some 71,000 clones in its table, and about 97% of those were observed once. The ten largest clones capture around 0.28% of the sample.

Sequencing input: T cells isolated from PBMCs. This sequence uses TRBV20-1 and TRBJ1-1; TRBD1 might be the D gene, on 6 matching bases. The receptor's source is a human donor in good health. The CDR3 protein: CSAYRGGAFF. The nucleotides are TGCAGTGCCTACCGGGGGGGCGCTTTCTTT.